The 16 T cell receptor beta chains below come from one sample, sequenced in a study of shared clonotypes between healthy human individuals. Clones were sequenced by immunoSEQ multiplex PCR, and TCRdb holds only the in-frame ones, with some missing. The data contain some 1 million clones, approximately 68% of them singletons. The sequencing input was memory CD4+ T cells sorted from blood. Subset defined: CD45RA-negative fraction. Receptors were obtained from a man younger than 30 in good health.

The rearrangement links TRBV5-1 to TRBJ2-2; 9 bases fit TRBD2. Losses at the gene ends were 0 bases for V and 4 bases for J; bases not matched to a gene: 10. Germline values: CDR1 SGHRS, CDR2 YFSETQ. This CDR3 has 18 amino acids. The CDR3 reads CASSLEPPLAGITGELFF. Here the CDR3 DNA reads TGCGCCAGCAGCTTGGAACCCCCCCTAGCGGGGATCACCGGGGAGCTGTTTTTT.

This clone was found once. CDR3 DNA sequence: TGTGCCTGGAGTGCAACGACAGTCGGCACTGAAGCTTTCTTT. Encoded protein: CAWSATTVGTEAFF. The chain links TRBV30 to TRBJ1-1, with D tentatively TRBD1 (5 bases). The CDR3 extends over 14 amino acids. Trimming shortened V by 1 base and J by 4 bases, and 13 bases separated the two germline ends. Germline CDR1 and CDR2: GTSNPN and SVGIG (reference sequence).

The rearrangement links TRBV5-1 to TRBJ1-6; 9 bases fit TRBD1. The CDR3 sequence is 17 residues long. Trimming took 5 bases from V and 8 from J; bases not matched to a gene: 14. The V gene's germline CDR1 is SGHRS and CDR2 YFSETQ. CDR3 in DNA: TGCGCCAGCAGGCGCCGGGACAGGGTTCTTTCGGATTCACCCCTCCACTTT. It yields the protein CASRRRDRVLSDSPLHF.

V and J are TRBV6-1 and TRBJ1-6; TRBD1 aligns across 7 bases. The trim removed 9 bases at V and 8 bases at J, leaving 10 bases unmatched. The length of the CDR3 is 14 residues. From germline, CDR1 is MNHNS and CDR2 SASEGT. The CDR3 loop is CASEGAGTHSPLHF. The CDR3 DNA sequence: TGTGCCAGTGAGGGGGCAGGGACCCATTCACCCCTCCACTTT.

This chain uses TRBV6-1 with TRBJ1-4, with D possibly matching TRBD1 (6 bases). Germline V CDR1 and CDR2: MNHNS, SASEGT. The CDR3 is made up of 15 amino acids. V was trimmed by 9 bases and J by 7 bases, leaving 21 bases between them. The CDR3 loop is CASSLQGGLGEKLFF. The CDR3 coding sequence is TGTGCCAGTTCCCTACAGGGAGGGTTGGGTGAAAAACTGTTTTTT.

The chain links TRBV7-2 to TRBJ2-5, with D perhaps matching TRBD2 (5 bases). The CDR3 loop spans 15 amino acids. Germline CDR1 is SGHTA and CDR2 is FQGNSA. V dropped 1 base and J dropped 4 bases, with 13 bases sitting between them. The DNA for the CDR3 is TGTGCCAGCAGCTTAGGAGGGCTTCGGTCAGAGACCCAGTACTTC. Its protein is CASSLGGLRSETQYF.

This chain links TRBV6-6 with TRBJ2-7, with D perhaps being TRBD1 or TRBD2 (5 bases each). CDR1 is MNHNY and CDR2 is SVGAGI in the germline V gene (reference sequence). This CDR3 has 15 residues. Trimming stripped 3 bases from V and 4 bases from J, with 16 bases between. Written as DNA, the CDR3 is TGTGCCAGCAGTTATCAGTGGGGACCCCAGTACGAGCAGTACTTC. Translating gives CASSYQWGPQYEQYF.

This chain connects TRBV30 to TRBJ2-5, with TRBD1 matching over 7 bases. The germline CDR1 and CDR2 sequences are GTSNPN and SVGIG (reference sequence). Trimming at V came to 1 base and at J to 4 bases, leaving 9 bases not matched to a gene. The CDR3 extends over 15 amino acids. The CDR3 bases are TGTGCCTGGAGTGGAGTAGGGGGCTCCGTAGAGACCCAGTACTTC. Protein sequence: CAWSGVGGSVETQYF. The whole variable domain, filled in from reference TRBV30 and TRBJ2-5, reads SQTIHQWPATLVQPVGSPLSLECTVEGTSNPNLYWYRQAAGRGLQLLFYSVGIGQISSEVPQNLSASRPQDRQFILSSKKLLLSDSGFYLCAWSGVGGSVETQYFGPGTRLLVL.

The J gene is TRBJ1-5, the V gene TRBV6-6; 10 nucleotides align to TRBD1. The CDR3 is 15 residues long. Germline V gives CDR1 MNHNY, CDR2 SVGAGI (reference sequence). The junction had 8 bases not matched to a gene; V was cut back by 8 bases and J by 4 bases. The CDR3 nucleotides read TGTGCCAGCGGCCGTGGGACAGGGGAGAATCAGCCCCAGCATTTT. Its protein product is CASGRGTGENQPQHF.

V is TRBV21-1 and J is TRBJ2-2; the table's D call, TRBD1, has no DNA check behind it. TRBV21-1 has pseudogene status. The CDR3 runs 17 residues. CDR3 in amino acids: CASSPFEDTKNTGELFF. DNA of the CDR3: TGTGCCAGCAGCCCCTTTGAGGACACCAAGAACACCGGGGAGCTGTTTTTT.

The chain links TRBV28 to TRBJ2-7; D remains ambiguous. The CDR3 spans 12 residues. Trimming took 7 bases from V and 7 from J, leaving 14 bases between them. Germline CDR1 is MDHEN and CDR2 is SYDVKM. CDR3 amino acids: CASNGSEREQYF. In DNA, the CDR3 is TGTGCCAGCAACGGGTCCGAAAGGGAGCAGTACTTC.

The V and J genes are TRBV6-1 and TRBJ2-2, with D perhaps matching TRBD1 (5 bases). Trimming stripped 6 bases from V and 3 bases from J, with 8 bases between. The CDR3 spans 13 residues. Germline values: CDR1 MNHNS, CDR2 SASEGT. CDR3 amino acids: CASRTDYTGELFF. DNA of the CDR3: TGTGCCAGCAGGACAGACTACACCGGGGAGCTGTTTTTT.

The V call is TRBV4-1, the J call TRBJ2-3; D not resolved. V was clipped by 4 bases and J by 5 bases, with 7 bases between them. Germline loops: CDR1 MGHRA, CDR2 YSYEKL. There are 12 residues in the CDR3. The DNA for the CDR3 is TGCGCCAGCAGCCCTCCCTTAGATACGCAGTATTTT. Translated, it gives CASSPPLDTQYF.

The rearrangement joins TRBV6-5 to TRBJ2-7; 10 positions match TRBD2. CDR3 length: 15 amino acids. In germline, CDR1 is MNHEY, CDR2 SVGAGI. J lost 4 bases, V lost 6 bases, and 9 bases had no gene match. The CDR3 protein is CASRRGSGGAYEQYF. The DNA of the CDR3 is TGTGCCAGCAGAAGGGGGAGCGGGGGGGCTTACGAGCAGTACTTC.

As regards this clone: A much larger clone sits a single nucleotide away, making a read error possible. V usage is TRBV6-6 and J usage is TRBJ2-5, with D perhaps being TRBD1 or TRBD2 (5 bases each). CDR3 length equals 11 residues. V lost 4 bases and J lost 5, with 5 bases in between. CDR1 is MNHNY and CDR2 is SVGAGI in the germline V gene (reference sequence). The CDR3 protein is CASSWGETQYF. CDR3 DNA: TGTGCCAGCAGTTGGGGGGAGACCCAGTACTTC.

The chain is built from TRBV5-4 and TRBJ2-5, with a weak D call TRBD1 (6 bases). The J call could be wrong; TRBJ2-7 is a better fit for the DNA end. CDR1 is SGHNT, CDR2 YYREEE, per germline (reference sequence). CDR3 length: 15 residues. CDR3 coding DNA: TGTGCCAGTAAACCGGGACACCAGATCTCCTACGAGCAGTACTTC. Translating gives CASKPGHQISYEQYF.